The 22 T cell receptor beta chains reported below all come from one sample, sequenced in a study of OX40 agonist ivuxolimab in advanced cancers. Profiling relied on immunoSEQ multiplex PCR, and the TCRdb table lists in-frame clones only, not all of them. The sample includes tens of thousands of clones, roughly 78% of them seen just once. Sequenced here: CD4+ or CD8+ T cells sorted from blood, sampled in a trial of the OX40 agonist ivuxolimab. Every receptor here comes from an adult with an advanced solid tumor such as melanoma, head and neck, liver or kidney cancer.

The chain joins TRBV5-6 to TRBJ2-2; D ambiguous. Germline V gives CDR1 SGHDT, CDR2 YYEEEE. V lost 5 bases and J 6 bases, leaving 11 bases between the germline ends. The CDR3 consists of 13 residues. The CDR3 protein is CASRSVGSGELFF. As DNA, the CDR3 is TGTGCCAGCAGATCCGTTGGGTCCGGGGAGCTGTTTTTT.

The sample holds a few counts of this clone. The chain uses TRBV28 and TRBJ2-1; tentative D call: TRBD1 (6 bases). The CDR3 consists of 17 residues. The V and J ends lost 9 bases and 7 bases respectively, with 28 bases between them. Germline V gene lookup returns CDR1 MDHEN and CDR2 SYDVKM. As DNA, the CDR3 is TGTGCCAGTCGCCTTCCCCGGGACACCCCTTTTCGTAATGAGCAGTTCTTC. It translates to CASRLPRDTPFRNEQFF.

This clone was observed a single time. The chain has TRBV7-6 and TRBJ2-1; the match to TRBD2 covers 12 bases. Germline CDR1 reads SGHVS; CDR2 reads FNYEAQ. V shed 5 bases and J 0 bases; nucleotides not matched to a gene: 5. The length of the CDR3 is 17 residues. CDR3 amino acids: CASSRTSGISSYNEQFF. The CDR3 bases are TGTGCCAGCAGCCGGACTAGCGGGATTAGCTCCTACAATGAGCAGTTCTTC.

The chain has TRBV7-8 and TRBJ1-6; TRBD1 might be the D (5 bases). V lost 5 bases and J lost 7, with 27 bases in between. The CDR3 contains 19 residues. The germline V gene encodes CDR1 SGHVS and CDR2 FQNEAQ. The CDR3 region has the DNA TGTGCCAGCAGCCCATACGGGAGGGTGAGGGACCGGGAGAATTCACCCCTCCACTTT. Translated: CASSPYGRVRDRENSPLHF.

This clone has a count of ten or more. The chain uses TRBV9 and TRBJ1-1; D possibly corresponds to TRBD1 (5 bases). The CDR3 runs 16 residues. Germline V gene lookup returns CDR1 SGDLS and CDR2 YYNGEE. The germline V and J ends were trimmed by 0 bases and 0 bases, with 12 bases remaining between them. For the CDR3, the DNA is TGTGCCAGCAGCGTAGTGGGGGGAAGCTTGAACACTGAAGCTTTCTTT. Encoded protein: CASSVVGGSLNTEAFF.

Only a few counts were recorded for this clone. The chain recombines TRBV28 with TRBJ2-7; TRBD1 agrees at 8 bases. Losses at the gene ends were 5 bases for V and 2 bases for J; bases not matched to a gene: 8. The CDR3 runs to 15 residues. Germline-derived CDR1 and CDR2 are MDHEN and SYDVKM. The CDR3 DNA reads TGTGCCAGCAGTCCCACCCTGACAGGGGCCTACGAGCAGTACTTC. It encodes CASSPTLTGAYEQYF. The complete variable domain, with remaining parts taken from reference TRBV28 and TRBJ2-7, reads DVKVTQSSRYLVKRTGEKVFLECVQDMDHENMFWYRQDPGLGLRLIYFSYDVKMKEKGDIPEGYSVSREKKERFSLILESASTNQTSMYLCASSPTLTGAYEQYFGPGTRLTVT.

Concerning this clone itself: A read error is possible here, since a much larger clone lies one base away. The V gene is TRBV7-9, the J gene TRBJ1-1, with unresolved D. The CDR3 is 14 amino acids. The V and J ends lost 5 bases and 7 bases respectively, with 17 bases between them. Germline V lookup: CDR1 SEHNR, CDR2 FQNEAQ (reference sequence). The CDR3 sequence: CASSDGPLSGEAFF. As DNA, the CDR3 is TGTGCCAGCAGCGACGGACCGTTGAGTGGTGAAGCTTTCTTT.

This clone has just a few counts. The chain carries TRBV7-3 and TRBJ2-3; the D gene could be TRBD1 or TRBD2 (5 bases each). The V end was cut by 1 base, the J end by 1 base, with 9 bases between. The germline V gene has CDR1 SGHTA and CDR2 FQGTGA. This CDR3 is 15 amino acids long. The CDR3 reads CASSLIRGGTDTQYF. The DNA for the CDR3 is TGTGCCAGCAGCTTAATCCGGGGCGGCACAGATACGCAGTATTTT. The full variable domain, completed using reference TRBV7-3 and TRBJ2-3, is GAGVSQTPSNKVTEKGKYVELRCDPISGHTALYWYRQSLGQGPEFLIYFQGTGAADDSGLPNDRFFAVRPEGSVSTLKIQRTERGDSAVYLCASSLIRGGTDTQYFGPGTRLTVL.

This clone has just a few counts. The chain is built from TRBV7-8 and TRBJ1-4, with TRBD1 as a possible D gene (6 bases). Germline V lookup: CDR1 SGHVS, CDR2 FQNEAQ. V lost 3 bases and J 8 bases, leaving 16 bases between the germline ends. This CDR3 region has 15 residues. CDR3 in DNA: TGTGCCAGCAGCTTTGCTGACTCCCAGGGGGAAAAACTGTTTTTT. Its protein is CASSFADSQGEKLFF.

The chain joins TRBV7-2 to TRBJ1-3; no clear D. This CDR3 contains 18 residues. Germline CDR1 reads SGHTA; CDR2 reads FQGNSA. V lost 4 bases, J lost 4 bases, and 23 bases lay in between. The CDR3 nucleotides read TGTGCCAGCAGCTCCCCTTCCCTTACCGTACACGACGGAAACACCATATATTTT. Translating gives CASSSPSLTVHDGNTIYF.

This clone has a handful of counts. The chain recombines TRBV9 with TRBJ2-7; TRBD2 matches at 8 bases. Germline CDR1 reads SGDLS; CDR2 reads YYNGEE. The CDR3 totals 14 residues. V lost 0 bases and J lost 2; bases outside the gene matches: 1. The CDR3 DNA sequence: TGTGCCAGCAGCGTAGAGGGACTAGCCTACGAGCAGTACTTC. Its protein product is CASSVEGLAYEQYF.

This clone occurred once. The chain employs TRBV7-3 and TRBJ1-1, with D possibly being TRBD1 (5 bases). Germline V CDR1 and CDR2: SGHTA, FQGTGA. This CDR3 region has 14 residues. V was pared by 1 base and J by 6 bases, with 12 bases between. CDR3 in DNA: TGTGCCAGCAGCTTAATGGGACTGGGTGCTGAAGCTTTCTTT. Its translation: CASSLMGLGAEAFF.

This chain uses TRBV2 with TRBJ2-7, with 8 positions matching TRBD1. The CDR3 runs to 15 residues. Germline loops: CDR1 SNHLY, CDR2 FYNNEI. Losses at the gene ends were 2 bases for V and 2 bases for J; bases not matched to a gene: 5. The CDR3 DNA reads TGTGCCAGCAGTGAATGGCAGGGGGCAGCCTACGAGCAGTACTTC. Translating it yields CASSEWQGAAYEQYF.

This rearrangement joins TRBV28 to TRBJ2-1, with 9 bases aligning to TRBD1. With 4 bases clipped from V and 2 bases from J, the junction kept 6 bases outside the gene matches. Germline CDR1 MDHEN, CDR2 SYDVKM. This CDR3 has 16 residues. The CDR3 coding sequence is TGTGCCAGCAGTTCCCCGGGACAGGGCACCTACAATGAGCAGTTCTTC. Protein product: CASSSPGQGTYNEQFF.

The V call is TRBV4-1, the J call TRBJ1-5; D possibly corresponds to TRBD1 (5 bases). V gave up 2 bases and J gave up 4 bases, with 15 bases separating them. The CDR3 is 16 residues long. Looked up from germline, CDR1 is MGHRA and CDR2 is YSYEKL. The chain's CDR3 is CASSQLPLTVNQPQHF. The DNA of the CDR3 is TGCGCCAGCAGCCAATTACCCCTGACAGTTAATCAGCCCCAGCATTTT.

There are a few counts of this clone. The chain combines TRBV4-2 with TRBJ1-4; D not resolved. Looked up from germline, CDR1 is LGHNA and CDR2 is YNFKEQ. The V end lost 0 bases, the J end lost 5 bases, and 4 bases lay between the germline ends. The CDR3 runs 13 residues. This CDR3 reads CASSQEDNEKLFF. CDR3 DNA: TGTGCCAGCAGCCAAGAGGACAATGAAAAACTGTTTTTT.

This clone has more than one count but fewer than ten. V gene TRBV29-1 combines with J gene TRBJ1-1; 10 bases map to TRBD1. This CDR3 comprises 12 residues. Germline trimming cut 6 bases from V and 3 bases from J; bases unmatched to any gene: 1. CDR1 and CDR2 from the germline V gene are SQVTM and ANQGSEA. The DNA for the CDR3 is TGCAGCGTCGGGACAGGGGACACTGAAGCTTTCTTT. Protein: CSVGTGDTEAFF. The full variable domain, in which reference TRBV29-1 and TRBJ1-1 provide the parts outside the CDR3, is SAVISQKPSRDICQRGTSLTIQCQVDSQVTMMFWYRQQPGQSLTLIATANQGSEATYESGFVIDKFPISRPNLTFSTLTVSNMSPEDSSIYLCSVGTGDTEAFFGQGTRLTVV.

This rearrangement joins TRBV19 to TRBJ1-2; 9 bases agree with TRBD1. Germline trimming cut 7 bases from V and 8 bases from J; bases unmatched to any gene: 14. CDR3 size: 15 residues. Germline values: CDR1 LNHDA, CDR2 SQIVND (reference sequence). Here the CDR3 reads CASNDRGNLWLGYTF. The CDR3 DNA reads as TGTGCCAGTAACGACAGGGGGAACCTATGGCTAGGCTACACCTTC.

The chain has TRBV2 and TRBJ2-3; 11 nucleotides align to TRBD2. Germline assignment: CDR1 SNHLY and CDR2 FYNNEI. The length of the CDR3 is 15 residues. V lost 10 bases, J lost 2 bases, and 8 bases stayed unmatched. The CDR3 DNA follows: TGTGCCACTACAAGGACTAGCGGGTTCACAGATACGCAGTATTTT. It encodes CATTRTSGFTDTQYF.

The V and J genes are TRBV19 and TRBJ1-3; D gene uncertain. The germline V gene encodes CDR1 LNHDA and CDR2 SQIVND (reference sequence). The CDR3 is 13 amino acids. V lost 2 bases, J lost 0 bases, and 2 bases lay in between. The DNA of the CDR3 is TGTGCCAGTAGTATAAGCTCTGGAAACACCATATATTTT. Residues: CASSISSGNTIYF.

J is TRBJ1-5 and V is TRBV5-6; D is undetermined. V was cut by 0 bases and J by 2 bases, with 0 bases left in between. The CDR3 extends over 12 amino acids. CDR1 is SGHDT and CDR2 is YYEEEE in the germline V gene. As DNA, the CDR3 is TGTGCCAGCAGCTTGGGCAATCAGCCCCAGCATTTT. This translates into CASSLGNQPQHF.

This chain connects TRBV7-9 to TRBJ2-7; D is unclear. CDR1 and CDR2 (germline): SEHNR, FQNEAQ (reference sequence). This CDR3 has 12 residues. Deletions cut 1 base from V and 5 bases from J, with 6 bases between. The CDR3 bases are TGTGCCAGCAGCTTAGGACCCGACGAGCAGTACTTC. Translating it yields CASSLGPDEQYF.